This T cell receptor (beta chain) was identified in a study of T cell repertoires in cytomegalovirus infection. MiXCR, applied by TCRdb to the reads, yields one record per CDR3 protein. The sample carries about 130,000 distinct CDR3 sequences, 8.8% recorded once. The V end was cut by 7 bases, the J end by 0 bases, with 16 bases between. The CDR3 sequence is 16 residues long. Germline CDR1 and CDR2: MDHEN and SYDVKM. This clonotype showed up just a few times. Antigen: not known. Findings and limits, study-wide: Dominating the ex vivo response were HLA-C-restricted CMV-specific TCR beta clonotypes.

The V call is TRBV28, the J call TRBJ1-3, with D perhaps TRBD1 (6 bases). This clonotype was obtained from a human donor in good health (CMV status not recorded). Some clones in this sample may be carry-over from other donors' samples. Sequencing was carried out using PBMCs. DNA of the CDR3: TGTGCCAGCACGAAGGGGGGAGCCACCTCTGGAAACACCATATATTTT. Its protein is CASTKGGATSGNTIYF.